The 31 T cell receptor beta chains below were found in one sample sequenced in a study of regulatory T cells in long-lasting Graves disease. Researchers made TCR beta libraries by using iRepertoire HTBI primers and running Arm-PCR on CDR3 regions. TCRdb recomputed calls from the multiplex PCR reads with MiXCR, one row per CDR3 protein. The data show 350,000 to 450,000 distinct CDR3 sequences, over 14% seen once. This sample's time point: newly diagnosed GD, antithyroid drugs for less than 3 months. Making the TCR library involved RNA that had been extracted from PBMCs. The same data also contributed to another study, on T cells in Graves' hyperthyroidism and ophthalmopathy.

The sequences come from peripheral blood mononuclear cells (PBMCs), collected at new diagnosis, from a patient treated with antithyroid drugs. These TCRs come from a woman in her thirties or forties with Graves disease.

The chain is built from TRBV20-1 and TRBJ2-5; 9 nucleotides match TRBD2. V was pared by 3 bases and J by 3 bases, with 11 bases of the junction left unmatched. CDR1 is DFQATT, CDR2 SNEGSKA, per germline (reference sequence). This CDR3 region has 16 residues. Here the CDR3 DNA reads TGCAGTGCTAGCGTCCTAGGGATAGCGGGAGAAGAGACCCAGTACTTC. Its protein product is CSASVLGIAGEETQYF.

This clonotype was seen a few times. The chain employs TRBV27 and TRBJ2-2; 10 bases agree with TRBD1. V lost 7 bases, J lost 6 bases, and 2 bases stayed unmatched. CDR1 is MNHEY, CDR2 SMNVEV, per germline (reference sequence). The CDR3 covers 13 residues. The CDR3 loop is CASTGQGAGELFF. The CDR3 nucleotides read TGTGCCAGCACAGGACAGGGGGCCGGGGAGCTGTTTTTT.

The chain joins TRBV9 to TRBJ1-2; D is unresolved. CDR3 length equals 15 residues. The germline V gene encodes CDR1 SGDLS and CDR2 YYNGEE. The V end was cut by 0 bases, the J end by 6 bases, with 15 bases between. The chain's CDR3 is CASSVEGRFGDGYTF. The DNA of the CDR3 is TGTGCCAGCAGCGTAGAAGGTCGCTTTGGGGATGGCTACACCTTC.

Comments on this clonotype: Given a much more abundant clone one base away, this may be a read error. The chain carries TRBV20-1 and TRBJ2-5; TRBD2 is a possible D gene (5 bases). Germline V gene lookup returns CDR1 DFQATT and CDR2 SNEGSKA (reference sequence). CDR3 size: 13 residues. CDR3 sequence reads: CSAGGPGQETQCF. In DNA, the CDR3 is TGCAGTGCTGGAGGACCCGGCCAAGAGACCCAGTGCTTC.

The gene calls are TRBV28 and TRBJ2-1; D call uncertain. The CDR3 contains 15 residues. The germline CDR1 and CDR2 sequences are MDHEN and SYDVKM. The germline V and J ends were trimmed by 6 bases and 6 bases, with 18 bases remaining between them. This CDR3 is CASSRRQAPTNEQFF. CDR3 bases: TGTGCCAGCAGCCGCAGGCAGGCACCCACCAATGAGCAGTTCTTC.

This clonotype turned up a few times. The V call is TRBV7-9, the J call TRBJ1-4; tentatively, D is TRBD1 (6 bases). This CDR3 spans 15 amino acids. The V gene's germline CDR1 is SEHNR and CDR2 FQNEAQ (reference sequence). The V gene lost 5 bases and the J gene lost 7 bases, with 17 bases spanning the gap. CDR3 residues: CASSAAGDLPEKLFF. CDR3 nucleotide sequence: TGTGCCAGCAGCGCAGCAGGGGATCTGCCTGAAAAACTGTTTTTT.

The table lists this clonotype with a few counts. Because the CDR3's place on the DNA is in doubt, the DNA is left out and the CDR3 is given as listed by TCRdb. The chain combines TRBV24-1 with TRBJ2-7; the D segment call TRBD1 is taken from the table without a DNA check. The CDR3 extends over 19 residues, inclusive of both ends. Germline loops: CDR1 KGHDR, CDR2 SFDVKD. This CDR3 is CAPGTGEMFRDYYGCEQYF.

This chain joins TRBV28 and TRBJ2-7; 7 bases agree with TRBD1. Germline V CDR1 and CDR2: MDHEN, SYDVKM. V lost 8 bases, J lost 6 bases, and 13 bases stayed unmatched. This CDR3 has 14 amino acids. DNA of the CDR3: TGTGCCAGCCACCCACAGGGGATGTCGAGCGAGCAGTACTTC. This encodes CASHPQGMSSEQYF.

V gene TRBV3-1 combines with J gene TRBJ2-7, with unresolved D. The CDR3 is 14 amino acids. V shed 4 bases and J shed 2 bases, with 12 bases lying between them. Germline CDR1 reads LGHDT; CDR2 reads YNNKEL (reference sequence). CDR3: CASSPKGRPYEQYF. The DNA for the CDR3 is TGTGCCAGCAGCCCAAAGGGCAGGCCCTACGAGCAGTACTTC.

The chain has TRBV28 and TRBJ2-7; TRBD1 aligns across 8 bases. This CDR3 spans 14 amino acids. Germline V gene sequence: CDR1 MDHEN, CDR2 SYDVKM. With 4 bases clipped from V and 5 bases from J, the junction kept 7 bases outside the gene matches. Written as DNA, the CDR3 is TGTGCCAGCAGTTCAGGGACAGGTTCCAACGAGCAGTACTTC. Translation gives CASSSGTGSNEQYF.

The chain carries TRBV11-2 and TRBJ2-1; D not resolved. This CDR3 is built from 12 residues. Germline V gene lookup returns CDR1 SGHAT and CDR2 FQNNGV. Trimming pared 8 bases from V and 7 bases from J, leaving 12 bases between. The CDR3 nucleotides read TGTGCCAGCGGCCTTAGTCCGAATGAGCAGTTCTTC. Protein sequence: CASGLSPNEQFF.

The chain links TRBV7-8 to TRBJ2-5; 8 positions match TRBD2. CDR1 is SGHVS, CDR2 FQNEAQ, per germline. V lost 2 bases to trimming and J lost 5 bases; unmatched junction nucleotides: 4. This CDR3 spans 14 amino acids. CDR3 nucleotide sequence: TGTGCCAGCAGCTTATTCGGCGGGGGGGAGACCCAGTACTTC. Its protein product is CASSLFGGGETQYF.

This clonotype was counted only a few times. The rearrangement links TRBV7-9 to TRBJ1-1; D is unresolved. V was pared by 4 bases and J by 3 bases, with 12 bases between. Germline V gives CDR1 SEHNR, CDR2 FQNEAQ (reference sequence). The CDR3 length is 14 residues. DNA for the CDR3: TGTGCCAGCAGCTCACCTGCCGAGGACACTGAAGCTTTCTTT. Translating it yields CASSSPAEDTEAFF.

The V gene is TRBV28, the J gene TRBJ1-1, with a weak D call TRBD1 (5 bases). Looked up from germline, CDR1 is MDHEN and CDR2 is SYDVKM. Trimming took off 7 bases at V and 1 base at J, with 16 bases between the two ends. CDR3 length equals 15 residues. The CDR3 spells CASNRDARRNTEAFF. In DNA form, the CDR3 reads TGTGCCAGCAACCGGGACGCGCGCCGGAACACTGAAGCTTTCTTT. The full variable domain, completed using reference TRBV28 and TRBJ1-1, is DVKVTQSSRYLVKRTGEKVFLECVQDMDHENMFWYRQDPGLGLRLIYFSYDVKMKEKGDIPEGYSVSREKKERFSLILESASTNQTSMYLCASNRDARRNTEAFFGQGTRLTVV.

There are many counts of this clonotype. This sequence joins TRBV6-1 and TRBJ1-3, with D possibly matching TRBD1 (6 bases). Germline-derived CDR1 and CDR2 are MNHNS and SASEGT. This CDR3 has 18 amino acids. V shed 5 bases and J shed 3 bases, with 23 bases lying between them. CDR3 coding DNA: TGTGCCAGCAGTATAGCAGGATCCAGGGGTGTGGGTGGAAACACCATATATTTT. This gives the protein CASSIAGSRGVGGNTIYF.

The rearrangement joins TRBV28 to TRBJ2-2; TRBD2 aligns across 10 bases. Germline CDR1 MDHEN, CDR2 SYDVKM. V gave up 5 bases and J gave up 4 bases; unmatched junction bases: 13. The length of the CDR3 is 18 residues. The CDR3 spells CASSPPPGTSVVTGELFF. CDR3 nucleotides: TGTGCCAGCAGTCCCCCCCCCGGGACTAGCGTTGTCACCGGGGAGCTGTTTTTT.

The CDR3 protein is CASSRISPGGFGELFF. In nucleotides, the CDR3 is TGTGCCAGTAGCCGCATATCGCCGGGTGGATTCGGGGAGCTGTTTTTT. The J gene is TRBJ2-2, the V gene TRBV19; D remains ambiguous. CDR1 LNHDA and CDR2 SQIVND come from the germline V gene (reference sequence). Trimming cost V 6 bases and J 7 bases, with 21 bases left between them. The CDR3 loop spans 16 amino acids.

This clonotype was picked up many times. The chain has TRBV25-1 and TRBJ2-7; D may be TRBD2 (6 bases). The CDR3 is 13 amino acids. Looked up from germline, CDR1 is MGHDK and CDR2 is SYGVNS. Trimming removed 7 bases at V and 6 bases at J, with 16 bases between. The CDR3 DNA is TGTGCCAGCACCTCGGGGGTAGGATCCGAGCAGTACTTC. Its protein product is CASTSGVGSEQYF.

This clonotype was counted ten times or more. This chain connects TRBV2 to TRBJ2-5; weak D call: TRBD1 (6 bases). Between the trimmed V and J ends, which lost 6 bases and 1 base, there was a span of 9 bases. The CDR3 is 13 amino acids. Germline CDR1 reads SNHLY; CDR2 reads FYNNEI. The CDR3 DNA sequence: TGTGCCAGCAGCCGGGACATCCAAGAGACCCAGTACTTC. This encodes CASSRDIQETQYF.

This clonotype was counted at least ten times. The CDR3 sequence is CASSLGAGDLEQYF. The CDR3 DNA reads as TGTGCCAGCAGCTTAGGGGCAGGGGACCTCGAGCAGTACTTC. The V call is TRBV7-9, the J call TRBJ2-7, with TRBD1 as a possible D gene (6 bases). The CDR3 is made up of 14 amino acids. V was shortened by 1 base and J by 6 bases, with 13 bases between the two germline ends. The germline gives CDR1 SEHNR, CDR2 FQNEAQ (reference sequence).

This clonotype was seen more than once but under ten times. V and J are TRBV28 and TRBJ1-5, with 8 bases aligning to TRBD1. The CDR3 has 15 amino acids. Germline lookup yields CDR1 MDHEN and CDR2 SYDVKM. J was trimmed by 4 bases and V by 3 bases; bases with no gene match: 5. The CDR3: CASSLGRGPNQPQHF. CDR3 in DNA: TGTGCCAGCAGTTTGGGCAGGGGGCCGAATCAGCCCCAGCATTTT.

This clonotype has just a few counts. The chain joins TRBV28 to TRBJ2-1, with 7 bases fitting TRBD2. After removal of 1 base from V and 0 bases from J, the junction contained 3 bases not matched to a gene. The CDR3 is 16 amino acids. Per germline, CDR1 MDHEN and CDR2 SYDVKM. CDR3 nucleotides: TGTGCCAGCAGTTTATTAGCGGGCAACTCCTACAATGAGCAGTTCTTC. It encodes CASSLLAGNSYNEQFF.

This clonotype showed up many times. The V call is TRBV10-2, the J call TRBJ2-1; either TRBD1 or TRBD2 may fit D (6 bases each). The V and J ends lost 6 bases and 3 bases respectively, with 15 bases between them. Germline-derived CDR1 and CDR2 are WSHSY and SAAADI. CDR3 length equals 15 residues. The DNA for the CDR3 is TGCGCCAGCAGAGAGGGGGACTCCCTCTACAATGAGCAGTTCTTC. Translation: CASREGDSLYNEQFF.

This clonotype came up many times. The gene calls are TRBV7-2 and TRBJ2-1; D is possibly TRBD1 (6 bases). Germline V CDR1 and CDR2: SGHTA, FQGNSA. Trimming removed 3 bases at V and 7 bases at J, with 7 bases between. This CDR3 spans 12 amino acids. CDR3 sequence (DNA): TGTGCCAGCAGCTTCGACAGGAATGAGCAGTTCTTC. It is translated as CASSFDRNEQFF. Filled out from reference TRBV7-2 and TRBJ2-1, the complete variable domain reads GAGVSQSPSNKVTEKGKDVELRCDPISGHTALYWYRQSLGQGLEFLIYFQGNSAPDKSGLPSDRFSAERTGGSVSTLTIQRTQQEDSAVYLCASSFDRNEQFFGPGTRLTVL.

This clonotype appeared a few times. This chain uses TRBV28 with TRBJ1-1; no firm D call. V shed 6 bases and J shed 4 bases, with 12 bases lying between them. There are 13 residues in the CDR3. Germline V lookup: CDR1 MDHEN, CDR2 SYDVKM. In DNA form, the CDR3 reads TGTGCCAGCAGCGGCAGTCCCTTCACTGAAGCTTTCTTT. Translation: CASSGSPFTEAFF.

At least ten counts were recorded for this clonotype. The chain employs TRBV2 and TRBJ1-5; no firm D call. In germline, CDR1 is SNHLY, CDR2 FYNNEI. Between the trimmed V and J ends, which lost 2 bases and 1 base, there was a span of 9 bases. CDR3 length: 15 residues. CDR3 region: CASSEYAESNQPQHF. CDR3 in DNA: TGTGCCAGCAGTGAATATGCGGAAAGCAATCAGCCCCAGCATTTT.

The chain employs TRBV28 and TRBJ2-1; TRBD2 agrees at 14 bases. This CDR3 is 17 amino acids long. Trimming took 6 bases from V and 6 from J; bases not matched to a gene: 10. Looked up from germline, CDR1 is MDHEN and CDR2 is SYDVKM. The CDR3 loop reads CASSEAGTSGSGNEQFF. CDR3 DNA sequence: TGTGCCAGCAGCGAAGCCGGGACTAGCGGGAGTGGCAATGAGCAGTTCTTC. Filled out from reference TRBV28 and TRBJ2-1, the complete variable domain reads DVKVTQSSRYLVKRTGEKVFLECVQDMDHENMFWYRQDPGLGLRLIYFSYDVKMKEKGDIPEGYSVSREKKERFSLILESASTNQTSMYLCASSEAGTSGSGNEQFFGPGTRLTVL.

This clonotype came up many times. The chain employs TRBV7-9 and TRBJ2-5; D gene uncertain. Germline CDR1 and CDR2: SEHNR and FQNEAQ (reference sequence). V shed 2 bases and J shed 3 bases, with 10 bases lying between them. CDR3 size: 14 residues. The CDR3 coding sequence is TGTGCCAGCAGCTTACCGCTGGTAGAAGAGACCCAGTACTTC. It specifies CASSLPLVEETQYF.

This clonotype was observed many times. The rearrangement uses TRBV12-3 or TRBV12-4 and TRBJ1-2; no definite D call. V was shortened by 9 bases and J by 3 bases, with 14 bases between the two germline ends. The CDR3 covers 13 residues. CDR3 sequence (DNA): TGTGCCAGTTGTAGGACGGCAGACTATGGCTACACCTTC. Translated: CASCRTADYGYTF.

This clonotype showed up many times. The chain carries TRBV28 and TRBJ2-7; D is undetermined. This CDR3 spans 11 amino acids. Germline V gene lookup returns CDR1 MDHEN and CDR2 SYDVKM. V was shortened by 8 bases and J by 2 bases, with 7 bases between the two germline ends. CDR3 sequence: CASGRPYEQYF. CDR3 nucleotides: TGTGCCAGCGGCCGGCCCTACGAGCAGTACTTC.

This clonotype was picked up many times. This chain's CDR3 is CASSPRTERAKNIQYF. For the CDR3, the DNA is TGTGCCAGCAGTCCTAGGACAGAGCGAGCCAAAAACATTCAGTACTTC. This chain joins TRBV27 and TRBJ2-4; TRBD1 is a possible D gene (6 bases). The V end was cut by 5 bases, the J end by 0 bases, with 14 bases between. CDR3 size: 16 residues. Germline CDR1 MNHEY, CDR2 SMNVEV (reference sequence).